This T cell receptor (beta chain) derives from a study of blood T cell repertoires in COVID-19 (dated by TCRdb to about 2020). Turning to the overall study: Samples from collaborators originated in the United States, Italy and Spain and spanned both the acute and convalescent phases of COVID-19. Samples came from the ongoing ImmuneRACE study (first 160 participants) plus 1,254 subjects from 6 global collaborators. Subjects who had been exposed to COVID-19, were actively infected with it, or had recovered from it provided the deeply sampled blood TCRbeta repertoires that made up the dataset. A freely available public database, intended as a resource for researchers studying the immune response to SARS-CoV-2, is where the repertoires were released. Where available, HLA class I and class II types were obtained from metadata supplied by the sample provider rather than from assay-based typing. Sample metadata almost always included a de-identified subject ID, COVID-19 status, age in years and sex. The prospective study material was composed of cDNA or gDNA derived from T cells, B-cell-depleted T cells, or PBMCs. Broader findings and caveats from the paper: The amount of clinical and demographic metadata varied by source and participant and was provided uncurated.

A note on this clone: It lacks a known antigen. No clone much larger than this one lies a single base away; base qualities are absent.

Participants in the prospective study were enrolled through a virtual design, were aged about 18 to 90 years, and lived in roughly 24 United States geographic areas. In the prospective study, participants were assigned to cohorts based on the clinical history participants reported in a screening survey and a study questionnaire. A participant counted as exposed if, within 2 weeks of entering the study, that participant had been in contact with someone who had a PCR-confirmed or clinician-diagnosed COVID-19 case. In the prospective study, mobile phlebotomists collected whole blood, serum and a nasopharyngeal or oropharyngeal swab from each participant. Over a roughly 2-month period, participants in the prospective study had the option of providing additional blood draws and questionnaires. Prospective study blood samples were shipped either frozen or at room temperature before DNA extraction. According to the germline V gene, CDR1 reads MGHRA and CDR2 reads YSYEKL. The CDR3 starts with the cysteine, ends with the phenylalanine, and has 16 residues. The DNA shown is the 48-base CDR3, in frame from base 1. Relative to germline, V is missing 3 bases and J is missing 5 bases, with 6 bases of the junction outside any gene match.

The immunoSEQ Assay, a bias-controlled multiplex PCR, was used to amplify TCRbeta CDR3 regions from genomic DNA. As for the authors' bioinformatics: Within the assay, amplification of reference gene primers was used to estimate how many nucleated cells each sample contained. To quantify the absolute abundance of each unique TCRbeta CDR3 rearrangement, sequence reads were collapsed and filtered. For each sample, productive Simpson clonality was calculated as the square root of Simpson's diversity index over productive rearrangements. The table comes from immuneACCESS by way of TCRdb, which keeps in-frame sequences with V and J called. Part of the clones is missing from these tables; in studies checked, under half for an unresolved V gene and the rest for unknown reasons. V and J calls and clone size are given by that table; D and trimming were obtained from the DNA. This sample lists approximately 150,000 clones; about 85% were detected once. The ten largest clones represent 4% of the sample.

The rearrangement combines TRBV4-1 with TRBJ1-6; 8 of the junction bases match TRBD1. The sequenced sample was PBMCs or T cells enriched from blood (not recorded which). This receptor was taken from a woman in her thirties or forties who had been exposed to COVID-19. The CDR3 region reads CASSQPRQGHNSPLHF. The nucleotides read TGCGCCAGCAGCCAGCCCCGACAGGGGCATAATTCACCCCTCCACTTT.